The entry below gives a single T cell receptor (beta chain) sequence along with its context. Its antigen is currently unknown. Because the library targeted alpha chains, this beta chain is an off-target read whose size means little. The ends lost 5 bases at V and 5 bases at J; junction bases unmatched: 11. Germline CDR1 reads SGHTA; CDR2 reads FQGTGA. CDR3 length equals 17 residues. TCRdb processed the 5' RACE reads anew with MiXCR; each CDR3 protein has one entry. There are over 1,000 distinct CDR3 sequences in the sample; roughly a sixth occur only once, and about 12% lies in the top ten. The entry originates in a study of spatial heterogeneity in lung cancer. Study-level results: Counts of expanded intratumoral alpha and beta TCRs tracked tumor mutation counts.

As for time point: sample taken at primary tumor resection. The clonotype comes from a female donor with early-stage non-small cell lung cancer. The sequences come from lung tumor tissue, collected at surgery. V is TRBV7-3 and J is TRBJ2-1; TRBD2 aligns across 11 bases. The CDR3 is CASSPNIAGGFNNEQFF. The CDR3 DNA reads as TGTGCCAGCAGCCCAAATATAGCGGGAGGGTTCAACAATGAGCAGTTCTTC. The variable domain in full, with the rest retrieved from reference TRBV7-3 and TRBJ2-1, is GAGVSQTPSNKVTEKGKYVELRCDPISGHTALYWYRQSLGQGPEFLIYFQGTGAADDSGLPNDRFFAVRPEGSVSTLKIQRTERGDSAVYLCASSPNIAGGFNNEQFFGPGTRLTVL.